This T cell receptor beta chain was documented in a study of OX40 agonist ivuxolimab in advanced cancers. V was shortened by 3 bases and J by 1 base, with 9 bases between the two germline ends. This CDR3 region has 14 residues. The germline CDR1 and CDR2 sequences are SGHNT and YENEEA. The table came from immunoSEQ multiplex PCR; TCRdb's copy has only in-frame clones and leaves some out. The sample shows under 85,000 clones, about 81% of them seen only once. As concerns this clone: What it recognizes is unknown. The sample carries other DNA sequences with the same CDR3.

Study-level points and caveats: Clonal expansion among partial responders at 0.1-3.0 mg/kg ranked near the lowest.

The chain has TRBV11-3 and TRBJ1-1; D not resolved. Source: CD4+ or CD8+ T cells sorted from blood, taken in a trial of the OX40 agonist ivuxolimab. The sequence derives from an adult with an advanced solid tumor such as melanoma, head and neck, liver or kidney cancer. Written as DNA, the CDR3 is TGTGCCAGCAGCTTGCGGGGAGAGAACACTGAAGCTTTCTTT. It encodes CASSLRGENTEAFF.